A selection of T cell receptor beta chains follows, all from one sample in a study of brain T cells in children with intractable seizures. Clones were read by immunoSEQ multiplex PCR, and TCRdb kept only the in-frame ones, dropping some. The sample lists approximately 330,000 clones; roughly 92% were seen once. The sequencing here drew on peripheral blood, taken around 5 months after surgery. The origin of the receptors is a boy under two years old with tuberous sclerosis and intractable seizures. Each CDR3 is given with its conserved first and last residue. D genes are given only for firm matches. A row's size may be missing; if present it is once, few, many or a size class.

D gene,clone size,J gene,V gene,CDR3 protein,CDR3 DNA
TRBD2,NA,TRBJ2-3,TRBV30,CAFTSGGAADTQYF,TGTGCCTTCACTAGCGGGGGGGCCGCAGATACGCAGTATTTT
NA,once,TRBJ1-1,TRBV11-1,CASSLDRDEAFF,TGTGCCAGCAGCTTAGACAGAGATGAAGCTTTCTTT
NA,NA,TRBJ2-3,TRBV6-5,CAARAPTDTQYF,TGCGCCGCCCGGGCCCCCACGGATACGCAGTATTTT
TRBD2,NA,TRBJ2-7,TRBV27,CASLRLAAPGEQYF,TGTGCCAGCCTCAGACTAGCGGCCCCCGGCGAGCAGTACTTC
NA,NA,TRBJ1-3,TRBV4-2,CASSQDGTNTIYF,TGTGCCAGCAGCCAAGATGGGACAAACACCATATATTTT
TRBD1,NA,TRBJ1-1,TRBV19,CASSPLDRRNTEAFF,TGTGCCAGTAGTCCTCTGGACAGGCGGAACACTGAAGCTTTCTTT
NA,NA,TRBJ1-5,TRBV2,CASSERGGVGNQPQHF,TGTGCCAGCAGTGAAAGGGGGGGGGTTGGCAATCAGCCCCAGCATTTT
NA,NA,TRBJ1-1,TRBV13,CASSLILARETEAFF,TGTGCCAGCAGCTTAATCCTGGCCCGCGAGACTGAAGCTTTCTTT
TRBD2,NA,TRBJ2-3,TRBV3-1/TRBV3-2,CASSQYIGGLAGGRRADTQYF,TGTGCCAGCAGCCAATACATAGGCGGACTAGCGGGGGGGCGTCGGGCAGATACGCAGTATTTT
NA,NA,TRBJ1-1,TRBV12-3/TRBV12-4,CASSSPIAEAFF,TGTGCCAGCAGTTCCCCCATAGCTGAAGCTTTCTTT
TRBD2,NA,TRBJ2-1,TRBV4-1,CASSQDQAREFRDEQFF,TGCGCCAGCAGCCAAGATCAGGCGCGGGAGTTCCGGGATGAGCAGTTCTTC
NA,NA,TRBJ2-3,TRBV12-3/TRBV12-4,CASSLGDTDTQYF,TGTGCCAGCAGTTTAGGTGACACAGATACGCAGTATTTT
NA,NA,TRBJ2-5,TRBV20-1,CSASVAEETQYF,TGCAGTGCTAGTGTAGCGGAAGAGACCCAGTACTTC
NA,NA,TRBJ2-7,TRBV6-1,CASSEVPGEQYF,TGTGCCAGCAGTGAAGTCCCGGGGGAGCAGTACTTC
NA,NA,TRBJ1-6,TRBV5-1,CASSTGTPYNSPLHF,TGCGCCAGCAGTACCGGGACACCTTATAATTCACCCCTCCACTTT
NA,NA,TRBJ1-6,TRBV20-1,CSASAPGWPSPLHF,TGCAGTGCTAGTGCCCCGGGTTGGCCTTCACCCCTCCACTTT
NA,NA,TRBJ2-3,TRBV9,CASSARSTDTQYF,TGTGCCAGCAGCGCCCGCAGCACAGATACGCAGTATTTT
NA,NA,TRBJ2-3,TRBV9,CASSVVDRVGGADTQYF,TGTGCCAGCAGCGTAGTCGACAGGGTCGGAGGGGCAGATACGCAGTATTTT
NA,NA,TRBJ2-7,TRBV5-6,CASSLEPGYEQYF,TGTGCCAGCAGCTTGGAACCAGGGTACGAGCAGTACTTC
TRBD1,NA,TRBJ2-5,TRBV7-8,CASSLGGTGHQETQYF,TGTGCCAGCAGCTTAGGCGGGACAGGCCACCAGGAGACCCAGTACTTC
NA,few,TRBJ1-3,TRBV5-1,CASSPLASDFSGNTIYF,TGCGCCAGCAGCCCGCTCGCGTCCGATTTCTCTGGAAACACCATATATTTT
TRBD1,NA,TRBJ1-1,TRBV24-1,CATSDLRTGTEAFF,TGTGCCACCAGTGATTTGAGGACAGGGACTGAAGCTTTCTTT
NA,NA,TRBJ2-2,TRBV6-5,CASSWVAATGELFF,TGTGCCAGCAGTTGGGTAGCGGCCACCGGGGAGCTGTTTTTT
NA,NA,TRBJ1-5,TRBV24-1,CATSDFDQPQHF,TGTGCCACCAGTGATTTTGACCAGCCCCAGCATTTT
NA,few,TRBJ2-3,TRBV5-1,CASSSSTDTQYF,TGCGCCAGCAGCTCCTCCACAGATACGCAGTATTTT
NA,once,TRBJ2-1,TRBV24-1,CATSDYTYNEQFF,TGTGCCACCAGTGATTACACGTACAATGAGCAGTTCTTC
NA,once,TRBJ1-3,TRBV7-9,CASSLGRSGNTIYF,TGTGCCAGCAGCTTAGGACGCTCTGGAAACACCATATATTTT
NA,NA,TRBJ1-1,TRBV5-1,CASRDTGHTEAFF,TGCGCCAGCAGGGACACAGGGCACACTGAAGCTTTCTTT
NA,NA,TRBJ2-3,TRBV7-6,CAIRKDTQYF,TGTGCCATCCGAAAGGATACGCAGTATTTT
TRBD1,NA,TRBJ1-2,TRBV29-1,CSVEEDRAQPSANYGYTF,TGCAGCGTTGAAGAGGACAGGGCCCAACCTTCAGCTAACTATGGCTACACCTTC
NA,NA,TRBJ1-1,TRBV7-9,CASTQRITGEGPLGTEAFF,TGTGCCAGCACCCAAAGAATAACGGGCGAGGGGCCCCTGGGCACTGAAGCTTTCTTT
TRBD1,few,TRBJ1-2,TRBV6-6,CASSDRENYGYTF,TGTGCCAGCAGTGACAGGGAAAACTATGGCTACACCTTC
NA,NA,TRBJ1-1,TRBV21-1,CASSTPAQVNTEAFF,TGTGCCAGCAGCACACCCGCGCAGGTGAACACTGAAGCTTTCTTT
NA,NA,TRBJ2-7,TRBV28,CASSFKLPRHYEQYF,TGTGCCAGCAGTTTTAAGTTGCCAAGACACTACGAGCAGTACTTC
NA,NA,TRBJ2-7,TRBV7-9,CASSFTGTRSYEQYF,TGTGCCAGCAGTTTTACCGGGACACGCTCCTACGAGCAGTACTTC
NA,NA,TRBJ1-3,TRBV12-3/TRBV12-4,CALVELSGNTIYF,TGTGCCCTGGTGGAGCTGTCTGGAAACACCATATATTTT
NA,NA,TRBJ2-7,TRBV5-6,CASSFQEGEQYF,TGTGCCAGCAGCTTCCAGGAAGGCGAGCAGTACTTC
NA,NA,TRBJ2-1,TRBV19,CASSVNMGTVHEQFF,TGTGCCAGTAGTGTTAATATGGGGACTGTCCATGAGCAGTTCTTC
NA,NA,TRBJ2-7,TRBV28,CASSLRWMWHALSYEQYF,TGTGCCAGCAGTTTAAGGTGGATGTGGCACGCTCTCTCCTACGAGCAGTACTTC
NA,NA,TRBJ1-5,TRBV28,CASSVGGSWGQPQHF,TGTGCCAGCTCCGTGGGGGGCAGCTGGGGACAGCCCCAGCATTTT
TRBD2,NA,TRBJ2-1,TRBV27,CASSLRLAGFKTLYNEQFF,TGTGCCAGCAGTTTACGGCTAGCGGGATTCAAAACCCTCTACAATGAGCAGTTCTTC
TRBD2,NA,TRBJ2-1,TRBV6-4,CASSDSSGSYNEQFF,TGTGCCAGCAGTGACTCTAGCGGGAGCTACAATGAGCAGTTCTTC
TRBD1,NA,TRBJ1-3,TRBV4-2,CASSQVGTGVQGNTIYF,TGTGCCAGCAGCCAAGTTGGGACAGGGGTTCAAGGAAACACCATATATTTT
NA,NA,TRBJ2-5,TRBV6-5,CASTLTGQETQYF,TGTGCCAGCACCTTGACAGGACAAGAGACCCAGTACTTC
NA,NA,TRBJ1-1,TRBV12-3/TRBV12-4,CASNGQPNTEAFF,TGTGCCAGCAACGGGCAGCCTAACACTGAAGCTTTCTTT
NA,NA,TRBJ1-2,TRBV5-1,CASSLGQNYGYTF,TGCGCCAGCAGCTTGGGACAAAACTATGGCTACACCTTC
NA,NA,TRBJ2-5,TRBV9,CASSAGTPGAGETQYF,TGTGCCAGCAGCGCCGGAACCCCAGGGGCGGGAGAGACCCAGTACTTC
TRBD2,NA,TRBJ2-1,TRBV5-1,CASSLAQKRGSSYNEQFF,TGCGCCAGCAGCTTGGCCCAAAAGCGGGGATCTTCATACAATGAGCAGTTCTTC
NA,NA,TRBJ1-1,TRBV5-1,CASSLEGIPHEAFF,TGCGCCAGCAGCTTGGAAGGGATCCCCCATGAAGCTTTCTTT
NA,NA,TRBJ2-7,TRBV20-1,CSASSLRLSYEQYF,TGCAGTGCTAGTTCTCTCCGACTTTCCTACGAGCAGTACTTC
NA,once,TRBJ1-6,TRBV18,CASSPSSSSKASYNSPLHF,TGTGCCAGCTCACCTTCCTCGTCTAGTAAGGCCTCCTATAATTCACCCCTCCACTTT
TRBD2,NA,TRBJ2-3,TRBV7-9,CASSLLLAGGPDTQYF,TGTGCCAGCAGCTTACTACTAGCGGGGGGGCCAGATACGCAGTATTTT
NA,NA,TRBJ1-2,TRBV7-9,CASSLASREGGYTF,TGTGCCAGCAGCTTAGCGAGCCGGGAGGGAGGCTACACCTTC
NA,NA,TRBJ1-5,TRBV3-1/TRBV3-2,CASSQTVNSNQPQHF,TGTGCCAGCAGCCAGACAGTTAATAGCAATCAGCCCCAGCATTTT